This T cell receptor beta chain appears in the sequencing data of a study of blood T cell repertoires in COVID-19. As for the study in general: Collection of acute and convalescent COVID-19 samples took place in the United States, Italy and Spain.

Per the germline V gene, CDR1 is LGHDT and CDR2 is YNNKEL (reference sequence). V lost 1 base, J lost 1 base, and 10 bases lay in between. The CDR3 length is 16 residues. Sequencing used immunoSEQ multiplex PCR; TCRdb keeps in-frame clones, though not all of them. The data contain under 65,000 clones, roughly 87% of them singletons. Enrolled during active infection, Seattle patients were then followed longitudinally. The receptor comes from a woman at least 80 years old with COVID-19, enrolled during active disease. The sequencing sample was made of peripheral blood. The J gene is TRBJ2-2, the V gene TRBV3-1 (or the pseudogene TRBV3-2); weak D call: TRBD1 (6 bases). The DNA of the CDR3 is TGTGCCAGCAGCCAAGTGCTAGGGGGGAACACCGGGGAGCTGTTTTTT. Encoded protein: CASSQVLGGNTGELFF.